Listed here are 16 T cell receptor beta chains from one sample, sequenced in a study of T cells after yellow fever vaccination. Using its own MiXCR run on the 5' RACE reads, TCRdb lists one record per CDR3 protein. This table has 340,000 or so distinct CDR3 sequences, approximately 12% appearing once. The sample consisted of CD4+ T cells sorted from PBMCs, taken 15 days after the yellow fever booster vaccination. The receptors come from a man younger than 30 who received the YFV17D yellow fever vaccine.

The table lists this clonotype with a few counts. The gene calls are TRBV5-1 and TRBJ1-4, with D perhaps matching TRBD1 (6 bases). V dropped 4 bases and J dropped 0 bases, with 10 bases sitting between them. The CDR3 runs 15 residues. The germline V gene has CDR1 SGHRS and CDR2 YFSETQ. CDR3 sequence: CASSPRQATNEKLFF. As DNA, the CDR3 is TGCGCCAGCAGCCCTAGACAGGCAACTAATGAAAAACTGTTTTTT.

This clonotype was detected only a few times. This sequence joins TRBV7-2 and TRBJ2-5, with a possible D match to TRBD1 (6 bases). The germline V gene has CDR1 SGHTA and CDR2 FQGNSA. The V gene lost 8 bases and the J gene lost 5 bases, with 12 bases spanning the gap. The CDR3 has 12 amino acids. CDR3 DNA: TGTGCCAGCCGCTCAGGGGCGGAGACCCAGTACTTC. Its translation: CASRSGAETQYF.

This clonotype was picked up many times. The V gene is TRBV3-1, the J gene TRBJ2-2, with 9 bases identical to TRBD2. After removal of 3 bases from V and 3 bases from J, the junction contained 2 bases not matched to a gene. The germline V gene has CDR1 LGHDT and CDR2 YNNKEL (reference sequence). The CDR3 consists of 15 residues. Written as DNA, the CDR3 is TGTGCCAGCAGCCACCGACTAGCGGACACCGGGGAGCTGTTTTTT. This codes for CASSHRLADTGELFF.

In this sample, this clonotype turned up a few times. The chain recombines TRBV24-1 with TRBJ2-3, with unresolved D. This CDR3 contains 14 residues. Between the trimmed V and J ends, which lost 5 bases and 4 bases, there was a span of 12 bases. Germline values: CDR1 KGHDR, CDR2 SFDVKD. The chain's CDR3 is CATSVGTGADTQYF. As DNA, the CDR3 is TGTGCCACCAGTGTCGGAACGGGTGCAGATACGCAGTATTTT.

The rearrangement links TRBV29-1 to TRBJ2-7; 10 bases line up with TRBD2. Germline V gene sequence: CDR1 SQVTM, CDR2 ANQGSEA. The trim removed 7 bases at V and 3 bases at J, leaving 9 bases unmatched. The CDR3 is 14 amino acids. CDR3 coding DNA: TGCAGCGAAGATACTAGCGGGGCTTACTACGAGCAGTACGTC. Residues: CSEDTSGAYYEQYV.

Ten or more counts support this clonotype. This sequence joins TRBV5-1 and TRBJ2-3, with 10 bases aligning to TRBD2. CDR3 size: 16 residues. After removal of 0 bases from V and 3 bases from J, the junction contained 4 bases not matched to a gene. CDR1 is SGHRS, CDR2 YFSETQ, per germline. In DNA, the CDR3 is TGCGCCAGCAGCTTGGTTCCAGCGGGGGGGACAGATACGCAGTATTTT. Translated, it gives CASSLVPAGGTDTQYF.

This clonotype was seen more than once but under ten times. The genes are TRBV30 and TRBJ2-3, with D uncertain. Trimming took off 2 bases at V and 7 bases at J, with 10 bases between the two ends. This CDR3 has 12 amino acids. Looked up from germline, CDR1 is GTSNPN and CDR2 is SVGIG (reference sequence). CDR3 bases: TGTGCCTGGAGTCAAAGTTCGAATACGCAGTATTTT. Translation: CAWSQSSNTQYF.

This clonotype turned up a few times. This chain connects TRBV7-9 to TRBJ1-1, with D maybe TRBD1 (5 bases). Trimming cost V 1 base and J 9 bases, with 12 bases left between them. Per the germline V gene, CDR1 is SEHNR and CDR2 is FQNEAQ (reference sequence). There are 13 residues in the CDR3. For the CDR3, the DNA is TGTGCCAGCAGCTTAGTTAATCAGGGACAAGCTTTCTTT. Residues: CASSLVNQGQAFF.

The V gene is TRBV30, the J gene TRBJ1-1; D unclear. Trimming removed 2 bases at V and 1 base at J, with 8 bases between. Germline-derived CDR1 and CDR2 are GTSNPN and SVGIG (reference sequence). This CDR3 has 13 residues. CDR3 sequence reads: CAWSRHWNTEAFF. Written as DNA, the CDR3 is TGTGCCTGGAGTCGCCACTGGAACACTGAAGCTTTCTTT.

This clonotype showed up many times. The chain couples TRBV4-2 to TRBJ2-5; D unresolved. There are 14 residues in the CDR3. Trimming took 0 bases from V and 5 from J, leaving 10 bases between them. From germline, CDR1 is LGHNA and CDR2 YNFKEQ. The CDR3 bases are TGTGCCAGCAGCCAAGATCCCGAGCACGAGACCCAGTACTTC. Translated, it gives CASSQDPEHETQYF.

There are a few counts of this clonotype. This chain connects TRBV12-5 to TRBJ2-3; D is uncertain. Germline V lookup: CDR1 LGHNT, CDR2 FRNRAP. The CDR3 covers 12 residues. The V and J ends lost 6 bases and 2 bases respectively, with 6 bases between them. CDR3 in DNA: TGTGCTAGTGGACTTAACACAGATACGCAGTATTTT. It translates to CASGLNTDTQYF.

In this sample, this clonotype turned up a few times. V usage is TRBV7-3 and J usage is TRBJ1-1; D gene uncertain. Trimming cost V 6 bases and J 11 bases, with 19 bases left between them. The germline CDR1 and CDR2 sequences are SGHTA and FQGTGA. The CDR3 is made up of 13 amino acids. The CDR3 nucleotides are TGTGCCAGCAGTTCCGGGGAACGTACTCAGGCTTTCTTT. It codes for CASSSGERTQAFF.

The CDR3 is CASGLGQGAGSPLHF. CDR3 sequence (DNA): TGTGCTAGTGGTTTGGGGCAGGGGGCGGGTTCACCCCTCCACTTT. The chain links TRBV12-5 to TRBJ1-6, with TRBD1 matching over 8 bases. The CDR3 is 15 residues long. The ends lost 1 base at V and 9 bases at J; junction bases unmatched: 5. The V gene's germline CDR1 is LGHNT and CDR2 FRNRAP.

The sample holds a few counts of this clonotype. V gene TRBV27 combines with J gene TRBJ1-5; no reliable D call. Looked up from germline, CDR1 is MNHEY and CDR2 is SMNVEV (reference sequence). The V end lost 3 bases, the J end lost 0 bases, and 6 bases lay between the germline ends. The length of the CDR3 is 14 residues. The CDR3 loop reads CASSFMDSNQPQHF. CDR3 sequence (DNA): TGTGCCAGCAGTTTTATGGATAGCAATCAGCCCCAGCATTTT.

This clonotype was observed a few times. The rearrangement links TRBV20-1 to TRBJ1-2; D is possibly TRBD1 (5 bases). The CDR3 totals 11 residues. Germline CDR1 DFQATT, CDR2 SNEGSKA (reference sequence). V lost 7 bases and J 8 bases, leaving 14 bases between the germline ends. The chain's CDR3 is CSGTGTLGYTF. CDR3 sequence (DNA): TGCAGTGGCACCGGGACGTTGGGCTACACCTTC.

The chain joins TRBV7-9 to TRBJ1-4, with TRBD1 matching over 9 bases. CDR1 and CDR2 from the germline V gene are SEHNR and FQNEAQ (reference sequence). Trimming at V came to 5 bases and at J to 8 bases, leaving 9 bases not matched to a gene. CDR3 length: 15 residues. The CDR3 coding sequence is TGTGCCAGCAGCCCGGGACAGGGTGAAGGGGAAAAACTGTTTTTT. This translates into CASSPGQGEGEKLFF.